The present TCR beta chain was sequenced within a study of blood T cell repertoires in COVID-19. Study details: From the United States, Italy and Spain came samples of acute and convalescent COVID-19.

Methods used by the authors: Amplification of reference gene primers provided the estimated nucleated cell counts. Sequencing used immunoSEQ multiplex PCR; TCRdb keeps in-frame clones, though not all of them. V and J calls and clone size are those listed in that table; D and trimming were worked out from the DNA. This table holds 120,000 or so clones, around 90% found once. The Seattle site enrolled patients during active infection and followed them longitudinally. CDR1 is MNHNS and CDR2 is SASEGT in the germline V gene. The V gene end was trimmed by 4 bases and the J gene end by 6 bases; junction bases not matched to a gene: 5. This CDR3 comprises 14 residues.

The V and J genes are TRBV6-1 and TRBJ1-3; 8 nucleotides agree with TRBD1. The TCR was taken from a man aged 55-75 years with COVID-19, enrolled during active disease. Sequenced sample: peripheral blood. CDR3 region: CASSGAGGVNTIYF. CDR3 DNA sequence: TGTGCCAGCAGTGGAGCAGGGGGCGTAAACACCATATATTTT.